The 17 T cell receptor beta chains below were found in one sample sequenced in a study of breast tumors, draining lymph nodes, adjacent tissues. TCRdb itself ran the multiplex PCR reads through MiXCR, one entry per CDR3 protein. The repertoire has 30,000 to 40,000 distinct CDR3 sequences, about 36% of them found once; the top ten carry roughly a tenth. The specimen sequenced was breast tumor tissue. Receptors were obtained from a female donor with breast cancer. Some clones in this sample may be carry-over from other donors' samples.

The gene calls are TRBV6-6 and TRBJ2-2; D gene ambiguous. Trimming took off 4 bases at V and 4 bases at J, with 1 base between the two ends. The CDR3 extends over 11 amino acids. The germline CDR1 and CDR2 sequences are MNHNY and SVGAGI (reference sequence). CDR3: CASSFTGELFF. DNA for the CDR3: TGTGCCAGCAGTTTCACCGGGGAGCTGTTTTTT.

This clonotype showed up many times. The chain recombines TRBV2 with TRBJ2-5, with TRBD1 matching over 7 bases. This CDR3 spans 15 amino acids. V dropped 3 bases and J dropped 2; count of bases not matched to a gene: 6. Germline CDR1 and CDR2: SNHLY and FYNNEI. The CDR3 DNA is TGTGCCAGCAGTGAGACAGGGAGAGGGCAAGAGACCCAGTACTTC. Translated, it gives CASSETGRGQETQYF.

This clonotype showed up many times. The chain is built from TRBV7-8 and TRBJ2-1; no clear D. Germline CDR1 reads SGHVS; CDR2 reads FQNEAQ. The ends were cut back, 2 bases at V and 1 base at J, with 9 bases in the middle. The CDR3 is 15 residues long. The CDR3 coding sequence is TGTGCCAGCAGCTTAAGGCTAGGGTCCTACAATGAGCAGTTCTTC. Translating it yields CASSLRLGSYNEQFF.

A remark on this clonotype: A much larger clone lies a single base off, so this may be a read error. This sequence joins TRBV6-5 and TRBJ1-5; D remains ambiguous. This CDR3 comprises 16 residues. From germline, CDR1 is MNHEY and CDR2 SVGAGI. The CDR3 region has the DNA TGTGTCAGCAGTTTCCCCCTGACACCAACTCATCAGCCCCAGCATTTT. It translates to CVSSFPLTPTHQPQHF.

This clonotype occurred many times. The rearrangement uses TRBV28 and TRBJ2-5; 8 positions agree with TRBD1. This CDR3 contains 14 residues. Per germline, CDR1 MDHEN and CDR2 SYDVKM. With V trimmed by 5 bases and J by 5 bases, 7 bases remained unmatched. As DNA, the CDR3 is TGTGCCAGCAGTCTCCGGACAGGGAGGGAGACCCAGTACTTC. Encoded protein: CASSLRTGRETQYF.

This clonotype was detected only once. The chain has TRBV6-5 and TRBJ2-3, with 15 bases that match TRBD2. Trimming at V came to 10 bases and at J to 5 bases, leaving 10 bases not matched to a gene. From germline, CDR1 is MNHEY and CDR2 SVGAGI. The CDR3 loop spans 16 amino acids. CDR3 amino acids: CATRTSGRGRGDTQYF. In DNA, the CDR3 is TGTGCCACCCGGACTAGCGGGAGGGGCAGGGGAGATACGCAGTATTTT.

V gene TRBV20-1 combines with J gene TRBJ2-5, with 9 bases that match TRBD2. The V gene's germline CDR1 is DFQATT and CDR2 SNEGSKA (reference sequence). Trimming removed 1 base from V and 5 bases from J; junction bases left unmatched: 5. The CDR3 is 14 residues long. The CDR3 reads CSARAIAGVETQYF. CDR3 bases: TGCAGTGCTAGAGCGATAGCGGGAGTTGAGACCCAGTACTTC.

This clonotype was found many times. The chain uses TRBV19 and TRBJ2-2, with D uncertain. The germline V and J ends were trimmed by 1 base and 2 bases, with 5 bases remaining between them. The CDR3 has 14 residues. The V gene's germline CDR1 is LNHDA and CDR2 SQIVND (reference sequence). CDR3 sequence reads: CASSIGDNTGELFF. The CDR3 DNA follows: TGTGCCAGTAGTATAGGGGATAACACCGGGGAGCTGTTTTTT.

This clonotype was observed many times. The V call is TRBV12-3 or TRBV12-4, the J call TRBJ1-3; no reliable D call. Trimming removed 7 bases at V and 0 bases at J, with 7 bases between. CDR3 size: 13 residues. The CDR3 region is CASTDLSGNTIYF. The CDR3, as DNA: TGTGCCAGCACGGACCTCTCTGGAAACACCATATATTTT.

This clonotype was counted many times. This chain connects TRBV6-5 to TRBJ1-2; 7 bases align to TRBD1. In germline, CDR1 is MNHEY, CDR2 SVGAGI. The length of the CDR3 is 12 residues. J gave up 4 bases and V 7 bases, and 3 bases lay outside the gene matches. CDR3 sequence reads: CASKTGTYGYTF. The CDR3 DNA is TGTGCCAGCAAGACAGGGACCTATGGCTACACCTTC.

This clonotype has more than one count but fewer than ten. The V and J genes are TRBV30 and TRBJ2-7; 11 bases are a match to TRBD2. V was clipped by 8 bases and J by 5 bases; unmatched bases: 11. From germline, CDR1 is GTSNPN and CDR2 SVGIG (reference sequence). The CDR3 has 14 residues. The CDR3 here is CAGGRTSGSNEQYF. The DNA for the CDR3 is TGTGCCGGGGGACGGACTAGCGGGTCGAACGAGCAGTACTTC.

By frequency in the sample, this clonotype is medium-sized (0.01 to 0.1%). The rearrangement uses TRBV20-1 and TRBJ2-3; tentative D call: TRBD2 (6 bases). V was pared by 3 bases and J by 3 bases, with 13 bases between. CDR1 DFQATT and CDR2 SNEGSKA come from the germline V gene (reference sequence). This CDR3 has 14 residues. CDR3 sequence reads: CSASRRDGTDTQYF. The CDR3 nucleotides are TGCAGTGCTAGTAGGCGGGATGGAACAGATACGCAGTATTTT.

This chain uses TRBV19 with TRBJ2-6, with D perhaps matching TRBD1 (6 bases). Germline values: CDR1 LNHDA, CDR2 SQIVND (reference sequence). V was trimmed by 7 bases and J by 4 bases, leaving 14 bases between them. The CDR3 has 15 amino acids. The CDR3 bases are TGTGCCAGTAACGAAAGGGGGTCCGGGGCCAACGTCCTGACTTTC. Its protein is CASNERGSGANVLTF.

This clonotype was recorded at least ten times. The V and J genes are TRBV10-3 and TRBJ2-7; 10 bases are a match to TRBD2. Trimming removed 0 bases from V and 3 bases from J; junction bases left unmatched: 5. The germline V gene has CDR1 ENHRY and CDR2 SYGVKD. The length of the CDR3 is 16 residues. The CDR3 reads CAISESLTSGHYEQYF. In DNA, the CDR3 is TGTGCCATCAGTGAGTCATTGACTAGCGGGCACTACGAGCAGTACTTC.

This clonotype appeared many times. The chain couples TRBV5-1 to TRBJ1-2; D gene ambiguous. Germline V gene sequence: CDR1 SGHRS, CDR2 YFSETQ. Trimming cost V 0 bases and J 5 bases, with 5 bases left between them. The CDR3 has 12 amino acids. CDR3 sequence: CASSLDTYGYTF. CDR3 DNA: TGCGCCAGCAGCTTGGATACGTATGGCTACACCTTC.

The sample holds a few counts of this clonotype. V usage is TRBV20-1 and J usage is TRBJ2-6; TRBD1 aligns across 12 bases. V gave up 4 bases and J gave up 3 bases; unmatched junction bases: 13. The CDR3 covers 19 residues. The germline V gene encodes CDR1 DFQATT and CDR2 SNEGSKA (reference sequence). CDR3 region: CSATKAGQGATFGANVLTF. For the CDR3, the DNA is TGCAGTGCTACGAAAGCGGGACAGGGGGCTACCTTTGGGGCCAACGTCCTGACTTTC.

This clonotype was observed many times. The chain recombines TRBV14 with TRBJ2-1, with TRBD2 identical over 12 bases. This CDR3 is 19 amino acids long. The V and J ends lost 2 bases and 2 bases, in that order; junction bases with no gene match: 10. The germline V gene encodes CDR1 SGHDN and CDR2 FVKESK. This CDR3 reads CASSQPQVRTSGAYNEQFF. For the CDR3, the DNA is TGTGCCAGCAGCCAACCCCAGGTGAGGACTAGCGGGGCCTACAATGAGCAGTTCTTC.